Here is one T cell receptor beta chain with its context. The specificity of this receptor is unknown. Nothing much larger sits one base from this clone, and base qualities are not available. TCRbeta CDR3 regions were amplified from genomic DNA by means of the immunoSEQ Assay, a bias-controlled multiplex PCR. Turning to the authors' computational methods: Within the assay, amplification of reference gene primers was used to estimate how many nucleated cells each sample contained. Sequence reads were collapsed and filtered to measure the absolute abundance of every unique TCRbeta CDR3 rearrangement. For each sample, productive Simpson clonality was calculated as the square root of Simpson's diversity index over productive rearrangements. TCRdb holds this immuneACCESS table with in-frame rearrangements only. Some clones are missing; in checked studies, unresolved V genes explain under half, and the rest has no known cause. The V and J calls and the clone size are those of that table, but D and trimming were determined from the DNA. The sample includes 150,000 or so clones, with roughly 77% observed a single time. Clones ranked in the top ten supply around 5% of the sample.

The source of the sample is a study of blood T cell repertoires in COVID-19 (dated by TCRdb to between 2020 and 2021). With respect to the entire study: Collaborator samples came from the United States, Italy and Spain and covered acute and convalescent phases of COVID-19. HLA class I and class II types, where available, came from metadata supplied by the sample provider rather than from assay-based typing. The dataset comprised deeply sampled blood TCRbeta repertoires from subjects exposed to, actively infected with, or recovered from COVID-19. The material from the prospective study consisted of cDNA or gDNA derived from T cells, B-cell-depleted T cells, or PBMCs. The sample metadata nearly always contained a de-identified subject ID, COVID-19 status, age in years and sex. The repertoires were released in a freely available public database intended as a resource for research on the immune response to SARS-CoV-2. Samples came from the ongoing ImmuneRACE study (first 160 participants) plus 1,254 subjects from 6 global collaborators.

One collaborating source in Seattle enrolled patients while the patients were actively infected and followed the patients over time throughout the course of disease. The collaborating institutions used their own protocols to collect whole blood in K2EDTA tubes. For TCRbeta analysis, collaborators shipped samples as frozen whole blood, isolated PBMCs, or DNA extracted from either of those sample types. The germline V and J ends show losses of 3 bases and 14 bases respectively, and no gene match explains 5 bases of the junction. The CDR3 goes from the cysteine to the phenylalanine over 12 residues. The read is trimmed to its CDR3 DNA, 36 bases read in frame from base 1. From a lookup of the germline V gene (reference sequence), CDR1 and CDR2 are SGHNT and YYREEE. What the study reported, not specific to this receptor: The quantity of clinical and demographic metadata differed by source and by participant and was supplied without curation.

The chain uses TRBV5-4 and TRBJ2-1; TRBD2 agrees with 10 junctional bases. The specimen was peripheral blood. This clonotype originated in an older woman with COVID-19, enrolled during active disease. The base sequence is TGTGCCAGCAGCTCGGGCGGGACTAGCGAGTTCTTC. This is translated as CASSSGGTSEFF. With all but the CDR3 taken from the reference TRBV5-4 and TRBJ2-1 genes, the full variable domain is: ETGVTQSPTHLIKTRGQQVTLRCSSQSGHNTVSWYQQALGQGPQFIFQYYREEENGRGNFPPRFSGLQFPNYSSELNVNALELDDSALYLCASSSGGTSEFFGPGTRLTVL.